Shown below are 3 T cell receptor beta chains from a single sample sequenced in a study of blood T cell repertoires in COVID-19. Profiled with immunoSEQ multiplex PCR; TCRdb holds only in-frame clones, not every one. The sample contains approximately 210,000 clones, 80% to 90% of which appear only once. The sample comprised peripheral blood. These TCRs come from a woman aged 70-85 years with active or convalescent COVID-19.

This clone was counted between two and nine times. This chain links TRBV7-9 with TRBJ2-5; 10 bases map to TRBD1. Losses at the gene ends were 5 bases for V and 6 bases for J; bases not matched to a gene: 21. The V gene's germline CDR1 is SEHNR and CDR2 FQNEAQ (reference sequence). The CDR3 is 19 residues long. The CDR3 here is CASSNNFGSAGQGLQTQYF. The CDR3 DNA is TGTGCCAGCAGCAACAACTTTGGGTCCGCGGGACAGGGGTTACAGACCCAGTACTTC.

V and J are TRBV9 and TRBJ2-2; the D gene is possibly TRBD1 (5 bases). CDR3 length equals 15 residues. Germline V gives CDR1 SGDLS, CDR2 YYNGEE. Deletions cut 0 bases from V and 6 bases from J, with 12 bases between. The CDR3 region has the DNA TGTGCCAGCAGCGTAGACAAAAACAGGTCCGGGGAGCTGTTTTTT. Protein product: CASSVDKNRSGELFF. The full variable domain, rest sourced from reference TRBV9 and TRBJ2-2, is DSGVTQTPKHLITATGQRVTLRCSPRSGDLSVYWYQQSLDQGLQFLIQYYNGEERAKGNILERFSAQQFPDLHSELNLSSLELGDSALYFCASSVDKNRSGELFFGEGSRLTVL.

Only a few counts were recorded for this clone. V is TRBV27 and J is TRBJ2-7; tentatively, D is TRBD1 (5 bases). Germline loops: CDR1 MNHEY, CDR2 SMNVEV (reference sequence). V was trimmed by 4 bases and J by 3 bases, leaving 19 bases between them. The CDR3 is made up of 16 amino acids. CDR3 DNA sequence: TGTGCCAGCAGTTCATCCCAGGGCCCAGCCGGCTACGAGCAGTACTTC. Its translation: CASSSSQGPAGYEQYF.